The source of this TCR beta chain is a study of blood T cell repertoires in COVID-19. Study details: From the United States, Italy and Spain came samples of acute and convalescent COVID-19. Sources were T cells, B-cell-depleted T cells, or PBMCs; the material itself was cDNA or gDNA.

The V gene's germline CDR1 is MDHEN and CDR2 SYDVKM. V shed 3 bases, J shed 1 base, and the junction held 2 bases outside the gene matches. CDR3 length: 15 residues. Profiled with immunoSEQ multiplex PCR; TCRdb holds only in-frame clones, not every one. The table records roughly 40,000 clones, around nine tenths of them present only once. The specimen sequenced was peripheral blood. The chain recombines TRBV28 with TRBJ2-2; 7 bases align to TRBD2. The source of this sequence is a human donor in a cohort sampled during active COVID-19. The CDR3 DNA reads TGTGCCAGCAGTTTTACTAGCGAGAACACCGGGGAGCTGTTTTTT. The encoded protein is CASSFTSENTGELFF. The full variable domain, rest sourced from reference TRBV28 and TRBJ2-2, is DVKVTQSSRYLVKRTGEKVFLECVQDMDHENMFWYRQDPGLGLRLIYFSYDVKMKEKGDIPEGYSVSREKKERFSLILESASTNQTSMYLCASSFTSENTGELFFGEGSRLTVL.